This T cell receptor (beta chain) was found in a study of OX40 agonist ivuxolimab in advanced cancers. Study details: Patients were treated with ivuxolimab, an agonistic anti-OX40 (CD134) antibody. Dose-escalation patients had hepatocellular carcinoma, melanoma, renal cell or head and neck cancer.

Of note for this clone: Its target is unknown.

Sequencing used immunoSEQ multiplex PCR; TCRdb keeps in-frame clones, though not all of them. Among about 59,000 clones listed, 75% to 90% were seen once. The study, taken as a whole, reports: Antigen specificity of clonally expanded peripheral T cells was not established. CD8+ T cells averaged more expanded clones than CD4+.

This CDR3 region has 15 residues. CDR1 is ENHRY and CDR2 is SYGVKD in the germline V gene. V shed 6 bases and J 0 bases; nucleotides not matched to a gene: 6. The sequencing here drew on CD4+ or CD8+ T cells sorted from blood, taken in a trial of the OX40 agonist ivuxolimab. V gene TRBV10-3 combines with J gene TRBJ2-3; 7 bases are a match to TRBD2. The receptor comes from an adult with an advanced solid tumor such as melanoma, head and neck, liver or kidney cancer. The CDR3 DNA reads TGTGCCATCAGAGGGAGCGGGGCGAGCACAGATACGCAGTATTTT. Amino acid sequence: CAIRGSGASTDTQYF.